This T cell receptor (beta chain) was found in a study of T cell responses to AZD1222 COVID-19 vaccine. Study results and limitations: The study reported that nearly half of spike-specific TCRs target unmutated variant regions. Repertoire samples came only from after the peak T cell response.

Profiling relied on immunoSEQ multiplex PCR, and the TCRdb table lists in-frame clones only, not all of them. The sample includes tens of thousands of clones, approximately 89% of them seen just once. CDR3 length: 12 amino acids. With 6 bases removed from V and 4 bases from J, the gap between germline ends came to 7 bases. Germline V gives CDR1 WSHSY, CDR2 SAAADI. A note on this clone: Its antigen remains unidentified.

The TCR sequence derives from an adult in good health. The chain carries TRBV10-2 and TRBJ2-1; D is ambiguous. The sample in question was peripheral blood, obtained on day 0 of AZD1222 vaccination. CDR3 DNA: TGCGCCAGCAGAAGCCAGTACAATGAGCAGTTCTTC. Translation gives CASRSQYNEQFF.